This record covers a single TCR beta chain. The method was immunoSEQ multiplex PCR; TCRdb's version includes in-frame clones alone and lacks a portion of them. This sample has roughly 1,600,000 clones; 98% occur once, and the top ten carry about 0.4%. The record originates from a study of shared clonotypes between healthy human individuals. V shed 5 bases and J shed 10 bases, with 18 bases lying between them. The CDR3 length is 14 residues. Germline loops: CDR1 MDHEN, CDR2 SYDVKM. This TCR was sampled from a man younger than 40 in good health. The genes are TRBV28 and TRBJ2-1; TRBD1 might be the D (6 bases). The sample taken for sequencing was naive CD4+ T cells sorted from blood. Subset given: CD45RA+ positively selected. CDR3 nucleotides: TGTGCCAGCAGTACAGGGATCCCCTACAGGGAGCAGTTCTTC. Translated, it gives CASSTGIPYREQFF.